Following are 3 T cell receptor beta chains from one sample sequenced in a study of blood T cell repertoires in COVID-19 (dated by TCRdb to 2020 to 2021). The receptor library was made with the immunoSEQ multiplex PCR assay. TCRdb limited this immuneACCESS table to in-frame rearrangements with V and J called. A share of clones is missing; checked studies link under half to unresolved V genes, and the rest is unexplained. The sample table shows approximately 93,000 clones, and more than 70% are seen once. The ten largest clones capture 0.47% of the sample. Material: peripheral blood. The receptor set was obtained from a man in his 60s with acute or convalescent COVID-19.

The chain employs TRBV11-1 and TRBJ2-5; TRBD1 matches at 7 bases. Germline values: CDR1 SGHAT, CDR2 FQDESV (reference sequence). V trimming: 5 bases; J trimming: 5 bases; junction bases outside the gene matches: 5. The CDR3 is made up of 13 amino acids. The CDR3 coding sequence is TGTGCCAGCAGCAGGGGGCGCATGGAGACCCAGTACTTC. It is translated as CASSRGRMETQYF.

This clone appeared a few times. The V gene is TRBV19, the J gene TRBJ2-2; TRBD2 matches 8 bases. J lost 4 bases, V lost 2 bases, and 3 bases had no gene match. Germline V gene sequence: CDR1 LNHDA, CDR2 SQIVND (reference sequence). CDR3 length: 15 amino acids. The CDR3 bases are TGTGCCAGTAGTATAACCGGGGGGGCCACCGGGGAGCTGTTTTTT. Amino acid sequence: CASSITGGATGELFF.

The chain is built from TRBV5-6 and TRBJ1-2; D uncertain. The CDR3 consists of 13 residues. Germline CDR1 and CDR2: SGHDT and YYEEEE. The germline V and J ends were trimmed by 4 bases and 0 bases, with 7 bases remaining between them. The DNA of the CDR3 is TGTGCCAGCAGCACAACAGCTAACTATGGCTACACCTTC. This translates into CASSTTANYGYTF.